Presented here are 2 T cell receptor beta chains from one specimen sequenced in a study of cytomegalovirus exposure and HLA in healthy donors. With 60 Vbeta and 13 Jbeta primers, the PCR was carried out. The table came from immunoSEQ multiplex PCR; TCRdb's copy has only in-frame clones and leaves some out. The sample includes under 100,000 clones, approximately 56% of them seen just once. Sequencing input: PBMCs. Every receptor here comes from a woman under 40 in good health and CMV-seropositive.

The chain joins TRBV5-5 to TRBJ1-4; 9 bases map to TRBD1. The V gene end was trimmed by 5 bases and the J gene end by 3 bases; junction bases not matched to a gene: 11. CDR1 SGHKS and CDR2 YYEKEE come from the germline V gene (reference sequence). The CDR3 is 17 amino acids. The CDR3 DNA sequence: TGTGCCAGCAGTACGGGACAGGGTAATTTGGCTAATGAAAAACTGTTTTTT. This gives the protein CASSTGQGNLANEKLFF.

J is TRBJ1-2 and V is TRBV10-3, with 11 bases fitting TRBD1. The CDR3 consists of 13 residues. Trimming at V came to 10 bases and at J to 8 bases, leaving 9 bases not matched to a gene. Germline CDR1 reads ENHRY; CDR2 reads SYGVKD. The CDR3, as DNA: TGTGCCAACCACCCCGGGACAGGGGGAGGCTACACCTTC. This sequence encodes CANHPGTGGGYTF.